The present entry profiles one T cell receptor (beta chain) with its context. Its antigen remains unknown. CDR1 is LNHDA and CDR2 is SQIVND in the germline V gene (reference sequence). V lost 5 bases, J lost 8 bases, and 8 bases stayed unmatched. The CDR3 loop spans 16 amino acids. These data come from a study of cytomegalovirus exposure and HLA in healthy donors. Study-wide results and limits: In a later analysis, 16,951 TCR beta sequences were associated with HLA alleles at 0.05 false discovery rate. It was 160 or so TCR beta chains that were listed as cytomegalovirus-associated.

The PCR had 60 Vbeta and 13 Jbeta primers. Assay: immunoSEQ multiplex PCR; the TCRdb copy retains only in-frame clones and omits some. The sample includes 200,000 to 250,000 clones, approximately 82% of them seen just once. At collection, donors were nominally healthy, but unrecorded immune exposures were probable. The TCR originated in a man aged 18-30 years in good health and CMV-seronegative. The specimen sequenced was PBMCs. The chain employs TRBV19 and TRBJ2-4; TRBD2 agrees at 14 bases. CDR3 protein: CASSPRLAGGYDIQYF. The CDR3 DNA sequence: TGTGCCAGTAGTCCCAGACTAGCGGGAGGGTATGACATTCAGTACTTC.